Listed below are T cell receptor beta chains from one sample, sequenced in a study of siplizumab effects on memory and regulatory T cells. Data came from immunoSEQ multiplex PCR; TCRdb stores just in-frame clones and leaves some out. The sample records some 100,000 clones, 91% being singletons. Specimen: CD4+ T cells sorted from blood. Receptor source: a human donor in good health. Some clones in this sample may be carry-over from other donors' samples. The CDR3 runs from the conserved cysteine through the conserved F or W. Each record gives: D gene, clone size, J gene, V gene, CDR3 protein, CDR3 DNA. The D gene is left open where the match is weak. Size tells how often a clone was seen (once, few, many) or the class of an expanded clone, and some rows leave it out.

>TRBD1|-|TRBJ1-2|TRBV10-2
CASSLEGQGYDGYTF
TGCGCCAGCAGTCTTGAGGGACAGGGTTACGATGGCTACACCTTC
>-|-|TRBJ2-7|TRBV7-3
CASSVNQRYEQYF
TGTGCCAGCAGCGTCAACCAGCGTTACGAGCAGTACTTC
>-|once|TRBJ2-7|TRBV30
CAWSASYSPLYEQYF
TGTGCCTGGAGTGCCTCCTACAGCCCCCTCTACGAGCAGTACTTC
>-|few|TRBJ1-5|TRBV6-6
CASREGMGKQPQHF
TGTGCCAGCAGGGAGGGGATGGGAAAACAGCCCCAGCATTTT
>TRBD2|-|TRBJ2-1|TRBV2
CASTGLAGGPLFF
TGTGCCAGCACGGGACTAGCGGGAGGGCCCCTGTTCTTC
>TRBD1|-|TRBJ2-1|TRBV6-4
CASRSGTVIINEQFF
TGTGCCAGCAGATCCGGGACAGTGATAATCAATGAGCAGTTCTTC
>-|-|TRBJ1-4|TRBV27
CASSARGIGEKLFF
TGTGCCAGCAGCGCGAGGGGGATCGGTGAAAAACTGTTTTTT
>-|-|TRBJ2-7|TRBV7-2
CASSRRPEPLGEQYF
TGTGCCAGCAGCCGCCGACCGGAACCCTTGGGGGAGCAGTACTTC
>-|-|TRBJ2-5|TRBV12-5
CASARGAAYQETQYF
TGTGCTAGTGCCCGGGGAGCGGCGTACCAAGAGACCCAGTACTTC
>TRBD1|-|TRBJ1-2|TRBV19
CASSMDRGRNYGYTF
TGTGCCAGTAGTATGGACAGGGGTAGGAACTATGGCTACACCTTC
>-|-|TRBJ1-1|TRBV29-1
CSVETGMNTEAFF
TGCAGCGTTGAAACAGGCATGAACACTGAAGCTTTCTTT
>-|-|TRBJ2-1|TRBV9
CASSVEGWYGSSYNEQFF
TGTGCCAGCAGCGTAGAGGGTTGGTACGGAAGCTCCTACAATGAGCAGTTCTTC
>-|once|TRBJ1-4|TRBV27
CASSLTGTARVAKTNEKLFF
TGTGCCAGCAGTTTAACCGGGACGGCTAGGGTGGCCAAAACTAATGAAAAACTGTTTTTT
>TRBD1|-|TRBJ2-7|TRBV14
CASSHPRGQGDSYEQYF
TGTGCCAGCAGCCACCCAAGAGGACAGGGTGACTCCTACGAGCAGTACTTC
>-|few|TRBJ2-3|TRBV9
CASSVARGAPDTQYF
TGTGCCAGCAGCGTAGCTCGCGGGGCCCCAGATACGCAGTATTTT
>TRBD1|-|TRBJ2-1|TRBV11-2
CASSPIQGARYNEQFF
TGTGCCAGCAGCCCGATCCAGGGGGCGCGTTACAATGAGCAGTTCTTC
>-|-|TRBJ2-5|TRBV29-1
CSVEPGRGQETQYF
TGCAGCGTTGAACCGGGACGGGGACAAGAGACCCAGTACTTC
>-|-|TRBJ2-7|TRBV7-9
CASSSRLWDPAEREQYF
TGTGCCAGCAGCTCCAGACTCTGGGACCCGGCCGAGAGAGAGCAGTACTTC
>TRBD2|-|TRBJ2-5|TRBV15
CATSRVGAGQETQYF
TGTGCCACCAGCAGAGTAGGAGCGGGACAAGAGACCCAGTACTTC
>-|-|TRBJ2-3|TRBV1
CTTCRGGRASEDTQYF
TGCACTACCTGTAGGGGCGGGAGGGCCTCAGAAGATACGCAGTATTTT
>-|-|TRBJ2-6|TRBV6-5
CASSYSGSAGANVLTF
TGTGCCAGCAGTTACTCGGGTTCCGCTGGGGCCAACGTCCTGACTTTC
>-|few|TRBJ1-1|TRBV5-1
CASSEPQNTEAFF
TGCGCCAGCAGCGAACCTCAGAACACTGAAGCTTTCTTT
>TRBD1|-|TRBJ2-5|TRBV6-1
CASSETGGQETQYF
TGTGCCAGCAGTGAAACAGGGGGGCAAGAGACCCAGTACTTC
>-|-|TRBJ2-2|TRBV7-2
CASSLGGHRTGELFF
TGTGCCAGCAGCTTAGGCGGCCACCGTACCGGGGAGCTGTTTTTT
>-|once|TRBJ1-2|TRBV6-6
CASSYPDVLLIGYTF
TGTGCCAGCAGTTACCCCGACGTCCTATTAATTGGCTACACCTTC
>-|-|TRBJ2-7|TRBV28
CASSFGSPYEQYF
TGTGCCAGCAGTTTCGGTAGCCCCTACGAGCAGTACTTC
>-|once|TRBJ2-7|TRBV6-5
CASRAGQQRQQYF
TGTGCCAGCAGGGCGGGACAGCAGCGTCAGCAGTACTTC
>TRBD2|-|TRBJ2-7|TRBV4-2
CASSQAASGAYEQYF
TGTGCCAGCAGCCAAGCGGCTAGCGGAGCCTACGAGCAGTACTTC
>TRBD1|-|TRBJ1-2|TRBV7-9
CASSLGQGANYGYTF
TGTGCCAGCAGCTTAGGGCAGGGGGCTAACTATGGCTACACCTTC
>TRBD1|once|TRBJ1-6|TRBV4-2
CASNPGDRGNSPLHF
TGTGCCAGCAACCCGGGGGACAGGGGTAATTCACCCCTCCACTTT
>TRBD1|-|TRBJ2-2|TRBV19
CASSMGQGWNTGELFF
TGTGCCAGTAGTATGGGACAGGGCTGGAACACCGGGGAGCTGTTTTTT
>-|-|TRBJ1-4|TRBV5-8
CASSVDSQNEKLFF
TGTGCCAGCAGCGTGGACAGCCAGAATGAAAAACTGTTTTTT
>-|-|TRBJ2-7|TRBV5-8
CASSWRSGEQYF
TGTGCCAGCAGCTGGCGTTCCGGGGAGCAGTACTTC
>TRBD2|-|TRBJ2-5|TRBV10-2
CASSREQTSRETQYF
TGCGCCAGCAGCCGGGAACAGACTAGCCGAGAGACCCAGTACTTC
>-|-|TRBJ1-2|TRBV4-2
CASSQDWTAGGYTF
TGTGCCAGCAGCCAAGATTGGACAGCCGGGGGCTACACCTTC
>-|-|TRBJ1-2|TRBV30
CAWSRWTDHNYGYTF
TGTGCCTGGAGCCGATGGACAGACCATAACTATGGCTACACCTTC
>TRBD1|few|TRBJ2-2|TRBV18
CASSPPGQGTGELFF
TGTGCCAGCTCACCACCGGGACAGGGGACCGGGGAGCTGTTTTTT
>-|once|TRBJ2-5|TRBV30
CAWSPQGGETQYF
TGTGCCTGGAGTCCTCAGGGAGGAGAGACCCAGTACTTC
>-|-|TRBJ1-1|TRBV19
CASSGLMNTEAFF
TGTGCCAGTAGCGGCCTAATGAACACTGAAGCTTTCTTT
>TRBD2|-|TRBJ2-3|TRBV18
CASSLGRGADTQYF
TGTGCCAGCTCACTTGGGAGGGGCGCAGATACGCAGTATTTT
>-|-|TRBJ2-4|TRBV27
CASSPLELAKNIQYF
TGTGCCAGCAGTCCACTAGAGCTAGCCAAAAACATTCAGTACTTC
>-|-|TRBJ2-5|TRBV20-1
CSARIQETQYF
TGCAGTGCTCGCATTCAAGAGACCCAGTACTTC
>TRBD1|-|TRBJ2-7|TRBV11-2
CASSLRDRVGEQYF
TGTGCCAGCAGCTTAAGGGACAGGGTGGGGGAGCAGTACTTC
>-|-|TRBJ2-3|TRBV4-1
CASSQQEGLSDTQYF
TGCGCCAGCAGCCAACAGGAGGGGTTATCAGATACGCAGTATTTT